This TCR beta chain was observed in a study of blood T cell repertoires in COVID-19. In the original workflow: By means of reference gene primer amplification, nucleated cell counts were estimated. Sequencing was performed with immunoSEQ multiplex PCR; in TCRdb, only in-frame clones are kept and a portion is missing. D and trimming were read from the DNA, whereas the V and J calls and clone size are those reported in that table. The sample lists tens of thousands of clones; 88% were seen once. Germline trimming cut 5 bases from V and 7 bases from J; bases unmatched to any gene: 5. CDR1 and CDR2 (germline): MNHEY, SVGEGT. The CDR3 runs 15 residues.

J is TRBJ1-6 and V is TRBV6-2 or TRBV6-3, with 10 nucleotides matching TRBD1. Material: peripheral blood. The TCR was taken from a human donor in a cohort sampled during active COVID-19. CDR3 coding DNA: TGTGCCAGCAGTCCCCGGGACAGGGGAAATTCACCCCTCCACTTT. It is translated as CASSPRDRGNSPLHF.